This T cell receptor (beta chain) is drawn from a study of human T cells and chemical hapten exposure (dated by TCRdb to about 2021). Some background on the complete study: For sensitization, 2% DPC in acetone was applied to a roughly 2 cm by roughly 2 cm area of upper inner arm skin. Throughout the study period of 20 to 30 weeks, patients also received therapeutic DPC doses to the scalp every week. Patch testing on the upper back used Finn chambers containing 0.01% DPC, with scoring done after 6 days according to International Contact Dermatitis Research Group standards. The patient cohort, mostly female, included alopecia areata with under or over 50% scalp involvement, alopecia totalis and alopecia universalis. Libraries were pooled for sequencing, and variation in per-sample TCR yields was attributed mainly to small differences in library volumes within the pool. The study tracked peripheral blood TCR repertoire changes in vivo during primary and secondary sensitization to the hapten diphenylcyclopropenone (DPC) in alopecia patients. Patient blood was sampled pre-sensitization (week 0) and at 2, 6 and about 24 weeks after DPC sensitization. Some 29 alopecia patients provided blood for TCR sequencing at one to four time points (pre-sensitization, 2, 6 and 24 weeks). Overall study results and their limits: After repeated subsampling, the strength of the expansion versus patch-test correlation and the threshold at which it became significant changed. The number of PT1 expanded TCRs positively correlated with patch test score, significant at thresholds 8, 16 and 32 but not 4. Significantly more large CDR3 similarity clusters were formed by expanded TCRs than by pre-sensitization or healthy control sets, consistent with antigen-driven responses. No change with DPC sensitization was found in the number of TCRs above 1 in 1000 frequency, and no evidence of global repertoire structure alterations was found. Alopecia, a presumed autoimmune disease, was present in all patients, so the immune response of the patients might differ from that of healthy individuals.

The CDR3 sequence holds 12 residues, the cysteine and phenylalanine included. Kept here is only the CDR3 DNA, which spans 36 bases and is read in frame from base 1. Between the V and J ends, shortened by 2 bases and 4 bases respectively, the junction contains 5 bases. CDR1 and CDR2, looked up from the germline V gene, are MGHDK and SYGVNS. This clonotype was recorded a few times. Its target antigen remains unknown. Base quality data are lacking; no much larger clone is found one base away. The meaning of the sample's time point label: pre-sensitization, week 0. The treatment or condition label for this specimen denotes: therapeutic diphenylcyclopropenone sensitization with weekly scalp DPC. Blood at each patch-test visit was drawn before the patch test was applied. Patients were eligible if aged 18 to 70, diagnosed with alopecia and judged suitable for DPC therapy, and pregnant patients were excluded. Unfractionated whole blood was collected in Tempus Blood RNA tubes, and total RNA was extracted from that blood.

Library prep was done by RACE. Sequencing was performed on a NextSeq 500. During library preparation, unique molecular identifiers were attached to individual cDNA molecules so that TCRs could be counted quantitatively and reproducibly. For every blood RNA sample, sequencing covered both the TCR alpha and TCR beta chains. For the original study's pipeline: A median of approximately 96,000 TCRs per sample was observed, with a range of 23,224 to 690,600. V, J and CDR3 annotation of the TCR reads was carried out using the Decombinator software suite. For PS versus PT1 abundance plots, all samples were subsampled to the same number of TCRs (28,000). Expanded TCRs were defined as absent before sensitization and observed at least eight times at the 2-week time point. TCRdb's own reprocessing of the public reads used fastp at Q25 and MiXCR and kept productive beta chains. CDR3 protein sequences are deduplicated, and each keeps its most common genes and DNA. These V and J calls originate from TCRdb's pipeline instead of the authors' own analysis. This sample gives about 180,000 distinct CDR3 sequences in total; 25% to 30% of them show up just once. The top ten clones comprise roughly 3% of the sample.

This receptor was identified in a woman in her twenties or thirties with alopecia areata. Some clones in this sample may be carry-over from other donors' samples. The sequence joins TRBV25-1 to TRBJ1-2, with the D segment identity uncertain. The sequenced sample was whole blood, obtained in connection with sensitization to the hapten diphenylcyclopropenone (DPC). The DNA sequence is given as TGTGCCAGCAGTGAAGCGGCCTATGGCTACACCTTC. The encoded protein is CASSEAAYGYTF.